These 13 T cell receptor beta chains share one sample of origin, sequenced in a study of Graves' ophthalmopathy and Graves' hyperthyroidism. Amplification of the TCR beta CDR3 regions used RNA transcripts (as template). First-round RT-PCR used HTBI primers; second-round multiplex PCR followed. TCRdb reprocessed the multiplex PCR reads via MiXCR and lists one record per CDR3 protein. The sample includes around 670,000 distinct CDR3 sequences, roughly 40% of them seen just once. Material: peripheral blood. The receptors here all came from an adult man with Graves' ophthalmopathy.

The V and J genes are TRBV5-6 and TRBJ2-6; D is uncertain. Trimming took 4 bases from V and 0 from J, leaving 11 bases between them. CDR1 SGHDT and CDR2 YYEEEE come from the germline V gene. The CDR3 extends over 16 amino acids. The CDR3 spells CASSPTADSGANVLTF. The CDR3 DNA is TGTGCCAGCAGCCCCACAGCCGACTCTGGGGCCAACGTCCTGACTTTC. Full variable domain (outside the CDR3, taken from reference TRBV5-6 and TRBJ2-6): DAGVTQSPTHLIKTRGQQVTLRCSPKSGHDTVSWYQQALGQGPQFIFQYYEEEERQRGNFPDRFSGHQFPNYSSELNVNALLLGDSALYLCASSPTADSGANVLTFGAGSRLTVL.

The V gene is TRBV7-2, the J gene TRBJ2-2; 8 bases map to TRBD1. V was clipped by 0 bases and J by 4 bases; unmatched bases: 4. The CDR3 runs 16 residues. Germline V gene sequence: CDR1 SGHTA, CDR2 FQGNSA. The DNA for the CDR3 is TGTGCCAGCAGCTTAGCCCAGGGGGCGCGCACCGGGGAGCTGTTTTTT. This codes for CASSLAQGARTGELFF. Drawing the rest from reference TRBV7-2 and TRBJ2-2, the complete variable domain is GAGVSQSPSNKVTEKGKDVELRCDPISGHTALYWYRQSLGQGLEFLIYFQGNSAPDKSGLPSDRFSAERTGGSVSTLTIQRTQQEDSAVYLCASSLAQGARTGELFFGEGSRLTVL.

The DNA of the CDR3 is TGTGCTAGTAGCCAGGGCATGAGGACTGAAGCTTTCTTT. It codes for CASSQGMRTEAFF. The V call is TRBV7-9, the J call TRBJ1-1, with a tentative D call TRBD1 (5 bases). Germline-derived CDR1 and CDR2 are SEHNR and FQNEAQ (reference sequence). CDR3 length: 13 amino acids.

This clonotype was observed many times. This rearrangement joins TRBV29-1 to TRBJ1-3; D unresolved. CDR1 is SQVTM and CDR2 is ANQGSEA in the germline V gene. There are 14 residues in the CDR3. V lost 2 bases, J lost 4 bases, and 12 bases lay in between. CDR3 nucleotide sequence: TGCAGCGTTGAAATCCCCATTGCCGGAAACACCATATATTTT. This sequence encodes CSVEIPIAGNTIYF. The whole variable domain, filled in from reference TRBV29-1 and TRBJ1-3, reads SAVISQKPSRDICQRGTSLTIQCQVDSQVTMMFWYRQQPGQSLTLIATANQGSEATYESGFVIDKFPISRPNLTFSTLTVSNMSPEDSSIYLCSVEIPIAGNTIYFGEGSWLTVV.

On this clonotype itself: Germline is not matched at one junction end, which may reflect a read error. CDR3 DNA: TGTGCCAGCAGTACACTAGCGGGAACCTACGAGCAGTACTTC. Amino acids: CASSTLAGTYEQYF. This chain uses TRBV24-1 with TRBJ2-7; 10 nucleotides align to TRBD2. This CDR3 comprises 14 residues. The germline V gene encodes CDR1 KGHDR and CDR2 SFDVKD.

This clonotype was detected only a few times. The chain has TRBV7-9 and TRBJ2-7; TRBD1 might be the D (6 bases). CDR1 is SEHNR, CDR2 FQNEAQ, per germline (reference sequence). The length of the CDR3 is 14 residues. V gave up 1 base and J gave up 6 bases, with 13 bases separating them. The CDR3 DNA follows: TGTGCCAGCAGCTTAGGGACAGCCAGATTCGAGCAGTACTTC. Translation gives CASSLGTARFEQYF. The full variable domain, completed using reference TRBV7-9 and TRBJ2-7, is DTGVSQNPRHKITKRGQNVTFRCDPISEHNRLYWYRQTLGQGPEFLTYFQNEAQLEKSRLLSDRFSAERPKGSFSTLEIQRTEQGDSAMYLCASSLGTARFEQYFGPGTRLTVT.

This clonotype was observed at least ten times. The chain is built from TRBV7-9 and TRBJ2-2, with D possibly being TRBD2 (5 bases). Trimming pared 5 bases from V and 8 bases from J, leaving 6 bases between. This CDR3 region has 11 residues. Germline V gene sequence: CDR1 SEHNR, CDR2 FQNEAQ (reference sequence). The CDR3 loop reads CASSRGGELFF. Here the CDR3 DNA reads TGTGCCAGCAGCAGAGGGGGGGAGCTGTTTTTT. Variable domain in full (rest from reference TRBV7-9 and TRBJ2-2): DTGVSQNPRHKITKRGQNVTFRCDPISEHNRLYWYRQTLGQGPEFLTYFQNEAQLEKSRLLSDRFSAERPKGSFSTLEIQRTEQGDSAMYLCASSRGGELFFGEGSRLTVL.

Remarks on this clonotype: One base away lies a much larger clone, so this may be a sequencing read error. The chain employs TRBV19 and TRBJ1-5, with TRBD1 as a possible D gene (5 bases). The CDR3 contains 15 residues. CDR1 and CDR2 from the germline V gene are LNHDA and SQIVND (reference sequence). The DNA of the CDR3 is TGTGCCAGTAATATAGACAGCCGCATGAATCAGCCCCAGCATTTT. Encoded protein: CASNIDSRMNQPQHF. The full variable domain, with the rest looked up from reference TRBV19 and TRBJ1-5, is DGGITQSPKYLFRKEGQNVTLSCEQNLNHDAMYWYRQDPGQGLRLIYYSQIVNDFQKGDIAEGYSVSREKKESFPLTVTSAQKNPTAFYLCASNIDSRMNQPQHFGDGTRLSIL.

The genes are TRBV24-1 and TRBJ2-5, with 10 bases fitting TRBD2. Germline CDR1 reads KGHDR; CDR2 reads SFDVKD. Unmatched junction bases numbered 8, after V lost 3 bases and J lost 2 bases. CDR3 length: 17 amino acids. Here the CDR3 reads CATSDVIAGGLQETQYF. DNA for the CDR3: TGTGCCACCAGTGATGTTATAGCGGGAGGTCTACAAGAGACCCAGTACTTC.

The chain has TRBV2 and TRBJ1-4; 8 bases align to TRBD1. The CDR3 has 12 residues. Germline-derived CDR1 and CDR2 are SNHLY and FYNNEI. The V and J ends lost 6 bases and 10 bases, in that order; junction bases with no gene match: 4. CDR3 in DNA: TGTGCCAGCAGGTTACAGGGGGGAAAACTGTTTTTT. It yields the protein CASRLQGGKLFF.

This clonotype was seen many times. Its ends do not fully match the called genes, so a read error is possible. The CDR3 nucleotides read TGCAGTGCAGAAGGAACTGAAGCCTTCTTT. Amino acids: CSAEGTEAFF. This chain connects TRBV20-1 to TRBJ1-1; D is unresolved. The germline V gene encodes CDR1 DFQATT and CDR2 SNEGSKA (reference sequence). This CDR3 spans 10 amino acids.

This clonotype has at least ten counts. The chain couples TRBV29-1 to TRBJ1-5; the D gene is possibly TRBD1 (5 bases). From germline, CDR1 is SQVTM and CDR2 ANQGSEA. Trimming pared 6 bases from V and 7 bases from J, leaving 13 bases between. The CDR3 contains 12 residues. This CDR3 is CSVAGADQPQHF. CDR3 DNA: TGCAGCGTGGCCGGGGCGGACCAGCCCCAGCATTTT. Combining the CDR3 with reference TRBV29-1 and TRBJ1-5 gives the whole variable domain SAVISQKPSRDICQRGTSLTIQCQVDSQVTMMFWYRQQPGQSLTLIATANQGSEATYESGFVIDKFPISRPNLTFSTLTVSNMSPEDSSIYLCSVAGADQPQHFGDGTRLSIL.

J is TRBJ2-7 and V is TRBV29-1, with 10 bases that match TRBD2. With 3 bases clipped from V and 3 bases from J, the junction kept 2 bases outside the gene matches. The CDR3 is made up of 13 amino acids. Germline CDR1 SQVTM, CDR2 ANQGSEA. The chain's CDR3 is CSVEASGGYEQYF. CDR3 nucleotide sequence: TGCAGCGTTGAGGCTAGCGGGGGCTACGAGCAGTACTTC.